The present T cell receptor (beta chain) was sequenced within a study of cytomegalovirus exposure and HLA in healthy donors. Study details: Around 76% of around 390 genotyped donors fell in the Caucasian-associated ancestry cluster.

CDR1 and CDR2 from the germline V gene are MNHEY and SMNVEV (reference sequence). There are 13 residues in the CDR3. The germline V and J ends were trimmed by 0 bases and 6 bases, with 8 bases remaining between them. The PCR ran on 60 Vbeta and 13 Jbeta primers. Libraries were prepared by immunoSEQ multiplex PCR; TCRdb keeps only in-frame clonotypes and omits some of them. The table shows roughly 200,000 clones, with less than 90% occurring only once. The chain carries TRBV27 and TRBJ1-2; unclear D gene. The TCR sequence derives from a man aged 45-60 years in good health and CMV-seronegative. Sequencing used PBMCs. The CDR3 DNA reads TGTGCCAGCAGTTTATCCCGGGGTAATGGCTACACCTTC. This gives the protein CASSLSRGNGYTF.